These 23 T cell receptor beta chains originate from one sample sequenced in a study of CD8 T cells in Susac syndrome. Reverse transcription of roughly 0.5 to 1 ug RNA was performed with random hexamers. From the immunoSEQ multiplex PCR reads, TCRdb called clonotypes with MiXCR, one entry per CDR3 protein. The table lists 150,000 to 200,000 distinct CDR3 sequences, roughly 95% of them singletons, with around 0.093% in the top ten. The specimen sequenced was CD4+ T cells from PBMCs. The source of these receptors is a human donor with multiple sclerosis.

The chain recombines TRBV19 with TRBJ1-1; D is unclear. Trimming took off 3 bases at V and 1 base at J, with 9 bases between the two ends. From germline, CDR1 is LNHDA and CDR2 SQIVND (reference sequence). This CDR3 region has 14 residues. Written as DNA, the CDR3 is TGTGCCAGTAGTATTGGGCCGACGAACACTGAAGCTTTCTTT. Its protein product is CASSIGPTNTEAFF.

V usage is TRBV7-9 and J usage is TRBJ2-6; weak D call: TRBD1 (6 bases). The length of the CDR3 is 18 residues. The germline gives CDR1 SEHNR, CDR2 FQNEAQ (reference sequence). V was pared by 1 base and J by 0 bases, with 13 bases between. The CDR3 DNA reads TGTGCCAGCAGCTTAGTCAGGGGTTGGAGCTCTGGGGCCAACGTCCTGACTTTC. This encodes CASSLVRGWSSGANVLTF.

The chain employs TRBV20-1 and TRBJ2-7; TRBD1 agrees at 8 bases. The germline gives CDR1 DFQATT, CDR2 SNEGSKA (reference sequence). V shed 5 bases and J 3 bases; nucleotides not matched to a gene: 9. CDR3 length equals 14 residues. CDR3 in amino acids: CSACQGQGGYEQYF. The CDR3 DNA reads TGCAGTGCTTGCCAAGGACAGGGAGGCTACGAGCAGTACTTC.

The chain uses TRBV2 and TRBJ2-2; D might be TRBD1 or TRBD2, each matching 6 bases. V was shortened by 7 bases and J by 9 bases, with 9 bases between the two germline ends. CDR3 size: 11 residues. Germline CDR1 and CDR2: SNHLY and FYNNEI. CDR3 coding DNA: TGTGCCAGCACGGGGGCCAGGGAGCTGTTTTTT. Translated: CASTGARELFF.

The V gene is TRBV25-1, the J gene TRBJ2-1; no clear D gene. The germline V gene encodes CDR1 MGHDK and CDR2 SYGVNS. V was trimmed by 6 bases and J by 4 bases, leaving 7 bases between them. The CDR3 covers 12 residues. CDR3 DNA sequence: TGTGCCAGCAGGTGGAGTTACAATGAGCAGTTCTTC. It codes for CASRWSYNEQFF.

The chain joins TRBV30 to TRBJ2-7; 9 bases agree with TRBD2. Germline V gene sequence: CDR1 GTSNPN, CDR2 SVGIG (reference sequence). This CDR3 spans 17 amino acids. With 2 bases clipped from V and 1 base from J, the junction kept 12 bases outside the gene matches. Here the CDR3 reads CAWSPLGDSGRSYEQYF. Here the CDR3 DNA reads TGTGCCTGGAGTCCACTAGGGGACAGCGGGAGGTCCTACGAGCAGTACTTC.

The J gene is TRBJ2-7, the V gene TRBV6-6; D gene uncertain. V lost 5 bases and J lost 4, with 9 bases in between. The V gene's germline CDR1 is MNHNY and CDR2 SVGAGI (reference sequence). The CDR3 totals 12 residues. The CDR3 region is CASSPDKYEQYF. CDR3 in DNA: TGTGCCAGCAGTCCCGACAAGTACGAGCAGTACTTC.

The chain recombines TRBV20-1 with TRBJ2-3, with TRBD2 matching over 8 bases. The length of the CDR3 is 16 residues. J gave up 3 bases and V 3 bases, and 11 bases lay outside the gene matches. Germline loops: CDR1 DFQATT, CDR2 SNEGSKA (reference sequence). The CDR3 spells CSASLSSGRVTDTQYF. The CDR3 DNA is TGCAGTGCTAGTCTTTCCAGCGGGAGAGTAACAGATACGCAGTATTTT.

The chain recombines TRBV7-8 with TRBJ2-2; D is unresolved. The CDR3 has 14 residues. Germline loops: CDR1 SGHVS, CDR2 FQNEAQ. V lost 5 bases and J lost 9, with 16 bases in between. CDR3 nucleotides: TGTGCCAGCAGCGTCGAAGTTGTGTCCCGGGAGCTGTTTTTT. Amino acids: CASSVEVVSRELFF.

This chain uses TRBV6-5 with TRBJ1-2, with D hard to call. CDR3 size: 14 residues. Germline assignment: CDR1 MNHEY and CDR2 SVGAGI. The germline V and J ends were trimmed by 4 bases and 0 bases, with 9 bases remaining between them. This chain's CDR3 is CASSSATTNYGYTF. As DNA, the CDR3 is TGTGCCAGCAGTTCCGCCACCACTAACTATGGCTACACCTTC.

This chain uses TRBV5-1 with TRBJ2-7; 9 bases match TRBD1. The junction had 7 bases not matched to a gene; V was cut back by 2 bases and J by 7 bases. The CDR3 has 14 residues. Germline V CDR1 and CDR2: SGHRS, YFSETQ. In DNA, the CDR3 is TGCGCCAGCAGCTTACAGGGGGCTTCCAGGGAGCAGTACTTC. It encodes CASSLQGASREQYF.

The rearrangement joins TRBV27 to TRBJ2-1; 9 nucleotides match TRBD1. CDR3 length: 16 residues. Trimming at V came to 5 bases and at J to 3 bases, leaving 8 bases not matched to a gene. CDR1 and CDR2 from the germline V gene are MNHEY and SMNVEV (reference sequence). The CDR3 region is CASSRGQGWNYNEQFF. CDR3 in DNA: TGTGCCAGCAGTAGAGGACAGGGGTGGAACTACAATGAGCAGTTCTTC.

The rearrangement links TRBV6-5 to TRBJ1-2, with a possible D match to TRBD1 (6 bases). V was shortened by 5 bases and J by 2 bases, with 15 bases between the two germline ends. The length of the CDR3 is 15 residues. Germline CDR1 and CDR2: MNHEY and SVGAGI. CDR3 in amino acids: CASSPPGAPNYGYTF. In nucleotides, the CDR3 is TGTGCCAGCAGTCCCCCAGGGGCGCCCAACTATGGCTACACCTTC.

The V gene is TRBV29-1, the J gene TRBJ2-3; 8 bases fit TRBD2. V lost 3 bases to trimming and J lost 5 bases; unmatched junction nucleotides: 4. CDR3 length: 13 residues. Germline loops: CDR1 SQVTM, CDR2 ANQGSEA. The CDR3 is CSVDGLAQDTQYF. For the CDR3, the DNA is TGCAGCGTTGACGGACTAGCACAAGATACGCAGTATTTT.

This clonotype has only one observation. The chain couples TRBV5-1 to TRBJ2-2, with 9 bases lining up with TRBD1. Germline loops: CDR1 SGHRS, CDR2 YFSETQ. The CDR3 totals 14 residues. Trimming at V came to 9 bases and at J to 3 bases, leaving 6 bases not matched to a gene. In nucleotides, the CDR3 is TGCGCCACGGCGGACAGGGGATACACCGGGGAGCTGTTTTTT. This encodes CATADRGYTGELFF.

The chain has TRBV5-1 and TRBJ2-6, with D hard to call. The CDR3 is made up of 14 amino acids. CDR1 SGHRS and CDR2 YFSETQ come from the germline V gene. Trimming removed 5 bases from V and 0 bases from J, with 6 bases in between. Written as DNA, the CDR3 is TGCGCCAGCAGAGGTAACTCTGGGGCCAACGTCCTGACTTTC. Its protein is CASRGNSGANVLTF.

The V call is TRBV28, the J call TRBJ2-5; TRBD2 aligns across 9 bases. With 6 bases clipped from V and 5 bases from J, the junction kept 10 bases outside the gene matches. Looked up from germline, CDR1 is MDHEN and CDR2 is SYDVKM. This CDR3 spans 15 amino acids. The CDR3 protein is CASSEPGLAVETQYF. As DNA, the CDR3 is TGTGCCAGCAGCGAACCGGGACTAGCAGTGGAGACCCAGTACTTC.

The chain uses TRBV12-3 or TRBV12-4 and TRBJ1-1; D is ambiguous. The V end was cut by 6 bases, the J end by 1 base, with 12 bases between. The CDR3 is 14 amino acids. The CDR3 reads CASSLHGQNTEAFF. The CDR3 DNA is TGTGCCAGCAGCCTCCATGGGCAGAACACTGAAGCTTTCTTT.

The chain employs TRBV12-3 or TRBV12-4 and TRBJ2-7; TRBD1 aligns across 8 bases. The ends lost 6 bases at V and 4 bases at J; junction bases unmatched: 11. This CDR3 has 15 amino acids. The chain's CDR3 is CASSLRTGLEYEQYF. CDR3 in DNA: TGTGCCAGCAGCCTAAGGACAGGGTTGGAATACGAGCAGTACTTC.

The V and J genes are TRBV7-2 and TRBJ1-5; unclear D gene. The V and J ends lost 4 bases and 7 bases respectively, with 11 bases between them. This CDR3 spans 13 amino acids. The germline V gene has CDR1 SGHTA and CDR2 FQGNSA. The CDR3 loop is CASSSPMGQPQHF. The CDR3 region has the DNA TGTGCCAGCAGCTCACCTATGGGGCAGCCCCAGCATTTT.

The V gene is TRBV9, the J gene TRBJ1-1; 8 nucleotides match TRBD1. V lost 3 bases to trimming and J lost 0 bases; unmatched junction nucleotides: 4. The V gene's germline CDR1 is SGDLS and CDR2 YYNGEE. This CDR3 comprises 15 residues. The CDR3 loop reads CASSGSTGVNTEAFF. The DNA for the CDR3 is TGTGCCAGCAGCGGATCGACAGGGGTGAACACTGAAGCTTTCTTT. Based on the CDR3 plus reference TRBV9 and TRBJ1-1, the full variable domain is DSGVTQTPKHLITATGQRVTLRCSPRSGDLSVYWYQQSLDQGLQFLIQYYNGEERAKGNILERFSAQQFPDLHSELNLSSLELGDSALYFCASSGSTGVNTEAFFGQGTRLTVV.

The chain links TRBV2 to TRBJ1-5; 7 nucleotides match TRBD1. CDR1 is SNHLY, CDR2 FYNNEI, per germline. CDR3 length: 17 amino acids. V was pared by 3 bases and J by 1 base, with 9 bases of the junction left unmatched. The CDR3 coding sequence is TGTGCCAGCAGTGAGTCGCTTTTGACAGGGAGCAATCAGCCCCAGCATTTT. Its protein is CASSESLLTGSNQPQHF. Full variable domain (outside the CDR3, taken from reference TRBV2 and TRBJ1-5): EPEVTQTPSHQVTQMGQEVILRCVPISNHLYFYWYRQILGQKVEFLVSFYNNEISEKSEIFDDQFSVERPDGSNFTLKIRSTKLEDSAMYFCASSESLLTGSNQPQHFGDGTRLSIL.

The chain is built from TRBV20-1 and TRBJ1-1; weak D call: TRBD1 (6 bases). Trimming stripped 3 bases from V and 5 bases from J, with 16 bases between. Germline-derived CDR1 and CDR2 are DFQATT and SNEGSKA (reference sequence). The CDR3 sequence is 14 residues long. CDR3 loop: CSASLNTGTTEAFF. The CDR3 DNA is TGCAGTGCTAGCCTGAACACAGGGACTACTGAAGCTTTCTTT.